One and the same sample provided the 19 T cell receptor beta chains below, sequenced in a study of shared clonotypes between healthy human individuals. The repertoire was sequenced with immunoSEQ multiplex PCR; TCRdb's copy has only in-frame clones and lacks some. The profile shows more than 2,000,000 clones, more than 85% of them singletons. Specimen: naive CD4+ T cells from PBMCs. Subset of the sample: CD45RA+ positively selected. Receptors originate from a young man in good health. Some clones in this sample may be carry-over from other donors' samples.

V is TRBV9 and J is TRBJ2-6, with unresolved D. The CDR3 is made up of 15 amino acids. V was pared by 0 bases and J by 0 bases, with 4 bases between. The V gene's germline CDR1 is SGDLS and CDR2 YYNGEE. In DNA form, the CDR3 reads TGTGCCAGCAGCGTAGACCACTCTGGGGCCAACGTCCTGACTTTC. Its protein is CASSVDHSGANVLTF. The variable domain in full, with the rest retrieved from reference TRBV9 and TRBJ2-6, is DSGVTQTPKHLITATGQRVTLRCSPRSGDLSVYWYQQSLDQGLQFLIQYYNGEERAKGNILERFSAQQFPDLHSELNLSSLELGDSALYFCASSVDHSGANVLTFGAGSRLTVL.

The V gene is TRBV4-2, the J gene TRBJ2-7, with 12 nucleotides matching TRBD2. Germline values: CDR1 LGHNA, CDR2 YNFKEQ. This CDR3 spans 16 amino acids. V gave up 4 bases and J gave up 0 bases; unmatched junction bases: 4. In nucleotides, the CDR3 is TGTGCCAGCAGCCTTCGGACTAGCGGGATCTCCTACGAGCAGTACTTC. Translating gives CASSLRTSGISYEQYF.

The chain employs TRBV30 and TRBJ2-5, with D hard to call. The J call may be wrong; the DNA end is better matched by TRBJ2-7. The CDR3 totals 12 residues. Germline assignment: CDR1 GTSNPN and CDR2 SVGIG (reference sequence). For the CDR3, the DNA is TGTGCCTGGAGTTCGAACCCTTACGAGCAGTACTTC. Protein sequence: CAWSSNPYEQYF.

This clone was detected only a few times. This chain links TRBV30 with TRBJ1-5; tentatively, D is TRBD1 (5 bases). Per germline, CDR1 GTSNPN and CDR2 SVGIG (reference sequence). V was trimmed by 4 bases and J by 7 bases, leaving 14 bases between them. The length of the CDR3 is 13 residues. The DNA for the CDR3 is TGTGCCTGGAATCCCCATGGGGGACAGCCCCAGCATTTT. Amino acids: CAWNPHGGQPQHF.

This clone showed up just once. This chain's CDR3 is CASSQRSTSGSWETQYF. As DNA, the CDR3 is TGTGCCAGCAGCCAAAGAAGTACTAGCGGGAGCTGGGAGACCCAGTACTTC. V gene TRBV14 combines with J gene TRBJ2-5, with 11 bases lining up with TRBD2. V shed 2 bases and J 5 bases; nucleotides not matched to a gene: 10. Per the germline V gene, CDR1 is SGHDN and CDR2 is FVKESK. This CDR3 region has 17 residues. Full variable domain (outside the CDR3, taken from reference TRBV14 and TRBJ2-5): EAGVTQFPSHSVIEKGQTVTLRCDPISGHDNLYWYRRVMGKEIKFLLHFVKESKQDESGMPNNRFLAERTGGTYSTLKVQPAELEDSGVYFCASSQRSTSGSWETQYFGPGTRLLVL.

The genes are TRBV28 and TRBJ2-3; D possibly corresponds to TRBD1 (6 bases). The CDR3 runs 15 residues. The V end was cut by 6 bases, the J end by 0 bases, with 13 bases between. CDR1 and CDR2 from the germline V gene are MDHEN and SYDVKM. CDR3 in DNA: TGTGCCAGCAGCCACGCAGGGGAGAGCACAGATACGCAGTATTTT. Protein product: CASSHAGESTDTQYF.

This clone was detected only a few times. This chain uses TRBV10-3 with TRBJ1-1; D unresolved. The germline CDR1 and CDR2 sequences are ENHRY and SYGVKD. The CDR3 loop spans 12 amino acids. The germline V and J ends were trimmed by 2 bases and 7 bases, with 8 bases remaining between them. The CDR3 sequence: CAISEVGNEAFF. As DNA, the CDR3 is TGTGCCATCAGTGAGGTGGGTAATGAAGCTTTCTTT.

V gene TRBV11-2 combines with J gene TRBJ2-7; no definite D call. The ends were cut back, 5 bases at V and 3 bases at J, with 23 bases in the middle. CDR1 is SGHAT and CDR2 is FQNNGV in the germline V gene. The CDR3 contains 17 residues. The CDR3 DNA sequence: TGTGCCAGCAGCCTCCTTATGGCCGGGCCGCGTTACTACGAGCAGTACTTC. Translated: CASSLLMAGPRYYEQYF.

The CDR3 spells CSVTGLRMNTEAFF. The CDR3, as DNA: TGCAGCGTTACAGGGCTCCGGATGAACACTGAAGCTTTCTTT. The chain combines TRBV29-1 with TRBJ1-1; D is perhaps TRBD1 (6 bases). CDR1 is SQVTM and CDR2 is ANQGSEA in the germline V gene. V lost 5 bases, J lost 0 bases, and 13 bases lay in between. The CDR3 is 14 amino acids.

The chain has TRBV28 and TRBJ1-2; D possibly corresponds to TRBD1 (5 bases). In germline, CDR1 is MDHEN, CDR2 SYDVKM. The CDR3 is 12 residues long. Deletions cut 3 bases from V and 6 bases from J, with 8 bases between. This CDR3 is CASSLTENGYTF. The CDR3 nucleotides are TGTGCCAGCAGTTTGACAGAGAATGGCTACACCTTC.

The CDR3 DNA follows: TGTGCCAGCAGTGCGGGTTACAATGAGCAGTTCTTC. Translation: CASSAGYNEQFF. The chain uses TRBV2 and TRBJ2-1, with no clear D. V shed 4 bases and J shed 4 bases, with 5 bases lying between them. The CDR3 length is 12 residues. CDR1 and CDR2 (germline): SNHLY, FYNNEI.

V gene TRBV6-4 combines with J gene TRBJ2-3; D may be TRBD2 (5 bases). Germline V gene data show CDR1 as MRHNA and CDR2 as SNTAGT. Trimming removed 6 bases from V and 3 bases from J, with 22 bases in between. CDR3 length equals 17 residues. The CDR3 sequence is CASSPRFPVSGTDTQYF. In nucleotides, the CDR3 is TGTGCCAGCAGCCCTAGATTCCCAGTGTCGGGGACAGATACGCAGTATTTT.

This clone was picked up a small number of times. The sample has other DNA sequences that encode this CDR3 too. V usage is TRBV2 and J usage is TRBJ1-1; no reliable D call. V was shortened by 8 bases and J by 0 bases, with 10 bases between the two germline ends. Germline values: CDR1 SNHLY, CDR2 FYNNEI. This CDR3 contains 13 residues. The CDR3 DNA follows: TGTGCCAGCTCCAGCGGTCTGAACACTGAAGCTTTCTTT. This translates into CASSSGLNTEAFF.

The V gene is TRBV5-6, the J gene TRBJ1-2, with D uncertain. Germline-derived CDR1 and CDR2 are SGHDT and YYEEEE. The CDR3 spans 13 residues. The V and J ends lost 4 bases and 3 bases respectively, with 10 bases between them. The CDR3 DNA follows: TGTGCCAGCAGCCCCGGGGAAGACTATGGCTACACCTTC. Encoded protein: CASSPGEDYGYTF. Combining the CDR3 with reference TRBV5-6 and TRBJ1-2 gives the whole variable domain DAGVTQSPTHLIKTRGQQVTLRCSPKSGHDTVSWYQQALGQGPQFIFQYYEEEERQRGNFPDRFSGHQFPNYSSELNVNALLLGDSALYLCASSPGEDYGYTFGSGTRLTVV.

The V call is TRBV7-8, the J call TRBJ2-2; D ambiguous. The germline V and J ends were trimmed by 5 bases and 3 bases, with 10 bases remaining between them. The CDR3 runs 14 residues. Germline V lookup: CDR1 SGHVS, CDR2 FQNEAQ. The CDR3 is CASSPPVDTGELFF. The CDR3 DNA follows: TGTGCCAGCAGCCCCCCGGTCGACACCGGGGAGCTGTTTTTT.

Remarks on this clone: The same CDR3 also results from other DNA sequences found in this sample. The chain carries TRBV6-5 and TRBJ1-5; no clear D. The V end was cut by 2 bases, the J end by 2 bases, with 7 bases between. Germline assignment: CDR1 MNHEY and CDR2 SVGAGI. The CDR3 loop spans 14 amino acids. The CDR3 region is CASSYSQGNQPQHF. CDR3 nucleotides: TGTGCCAGCAGTTACAGCCAGGGCAATCAGCCCCAGCATTTT.

This clone has just one count. V usage is TRBV19 and J usage is TRBJ1-2; TRBD1 is a possible D gene (6 bases). Trimming took off 1 base at V and 5 bases at J, with 14 bases between the two ends. Germline CDR1 and CDR2: LNHDA and SQIVND (reference sequence). The CDR3 runs 15 residues. The CDR3 DNA reads as TGTGCCAGTAGTATAGTGACGGGGGGCGCTTATGGCTACACCTTC. Residues: CASSIVTGGAYGYTF.

The V gene is TRBV5-1, the J gene TRBJ1-1, with TRBD1 as a possible D gene (5 bases). The CDR3 length is 15 residues. V was cut by 0 bases and J by 0 bases, with 9 bases left in between. Per the germline V gene, CDR1 is SGHRS and CDR2 is YFSETQ. The DNA of the CDR3 is TGCGCCAGCAGCTTGGGTATGACAGTGAACACTGAAGCTTTCTTT. It translates to CASSLGMTVNTEAFF.

V and J are TRBV9 and TRBJ2-3; TRBD2 might be the D (6 bases). Trimming removed 3 bases at V and 6 bases at J, with 23 bases between. CDR3 length: 17 residues. The germline CDR1 and CDR2 sequences are SGDLS and YYNGEE. CDR3 sequence reads: CASSARPIGGGGDTQYF. The CDR3 coding sequence is TGTGCCAGCAGCGCAAGACCGATCGGGGGTGGTGGCGATACGCAGTATTTT. Together with reference TRBV9 and TRBJ2-3, the CDR3 gives the full variable domain: DSGVTQTPKHLITATGQRVTLRCSPRSGDLSVYWYQQSLDQGLQFLIQYYNGEERAKGNILERFSAQQFPDLHSELNLSSLELGDSALYFCASSARPIGGGGDTQYFGPGTRLTVL.